The 10 T cell receptor beta chains below all came from one sample that was sequenced in a study of T cells in localized non-small cell lung cancer. Measured with immunoSEQ multiplex PCR; TCRdb has only the in-frame clones, and not every one. Of thousands of clones in the sample, approximately 16% are singletons; the top ten hold about 5%. The sequencing here drew on normal lung tissue next to the tumor, taken before any cancer treatment. These receptors were collected from a male donor aged 60 or over with stage II squamous cell lung carcinoma.

This clone occurred a few times. The chain employs TRBV6-8 and TRBJ2-7; 8 nucleotides align to TRBD2. The CDR3 is 14 residues long. V was pared by 5 bases and J by 6 bases, with 9 bases of the junction left unmatched. Germline CDR1 is MNHGY and CDR2 is SAAAGT. The CDR3 sequence is CASSAGTRFSEQYF. CDR3 bases: TGTGCCAGCAGTGCCGGGACTAGATTTAGCGAGCAGTACTTC.

V usage is TRBV14 and J usage is TRBJ2-5, with D maybe TRBD2 (5 bases). Trimming pared 1 base from V and 4 bases from J, leaving 7 bases between. Germline lookup yields CDR1 SGHDN and CDR2 FVKESK. The length of the CDR3 is 13 residues. DNA of the CDR3: TGTGCCAGCAGCCAAGCCGGGGTAGAGACCCAGTACTTC. This encodes CASSQAGVETQYF.

The CDR3 nucleotides read TGTGCCAGCAGTTATCAGGAGAACACTGAAGCTTTCTTT. It is translated as CASSYQENTEAFF. The V and J genes are TRBV6-8 and TRBJ1-1, with D unclear. This CDR3 has 13 residues. The V end was cut by 3 bases, the J end by 1 base, with 6 bases between. Per germline, CDR1 MNHGY and CDR2 SAAAGT.

The chain carries TRBV30 and TRBJ1-1, with D perhaps TRBD1 (5 bases). V shed 4 bases and J shed 1 base, with 16 bases lying between them. There are 15 residues in the CDR3. The germline CDR1 and CDR2 sequences are GTSNPN and SVGIG (reference sequence). The CDR3 here is CAWTEGNRWNTEAFF. For the CDR3, the DNA is TGTGCCTGGACGGAGGGGAATAGGTGGAACACTGAAGCTTTCTTT.

This clone is labeled as medium-sized. The gene calls are TRBV6-8 and TRBJ1-3; the D is unclear. The CDR3 length is 12 residues. CDR1 is MNHGY, CDR2 SAAAGT, per germline. V was clipped by 5 bases and J by 0 bases, with 2 bases between them. This chain's CDR3 is CASSLSGNTIYF. The CDR3 bases are TGTGCCAGCAGTCTCTCTGGAAACACCATATATTTT.

The chain carries TRBV30 and TRBJ2-7, with 13 nucleotides matching TRBD2. Germline trimming cut 0 bases from V and 0 bases from J; bases unmatched to any gene: 8. The germline V gene encodes CDR1 GTSNPN and CDR2 SVGIG (reference sequence). This CDR3 is 18 amino acids long. The CDR3 region is CAWSVRELAGGNSYEQYF. DNA for the CDR3: TGTGCCTGGAGTGTACGGGAACTAGCGGGAGGGAACTCCTACGAGCAGTACTTC.

The chain recombines TRBV11-3 with TRBJ2-3; possibly TRBD1 or TRBD2 for D (5 bases each). This CDR3 spans 17 amino acids. The germline CDR1 and CDR2 sequences are SGHNT and YENEEA. V shed 6 bases and J shed 3 bases, with 22 bases lying between them. CDR3 region: CASRARLGVFGTDTQYF. In DNA form, the CDR3 reads TGTGCCAGCAGAGCCCGGCTGGGGGTGTTTGGTACAGATACGCAGTATTTT.

V is TRBV8-2 and J is TRBJ2-1; TRBD1 is taken as the D call from the table, unchecked against the DNA. TRBV8-2 is labeled a pseudogene. This CDR3 has 15 amino acids. CDR3 protein: CASSFLDRGYNEQFF. The CDR3 nucleotides are TGTGCCAGCAGTTTCTTAGACAGGGGCTACAATGAGCAGTTCTTC.

This chain connects TRBV9 to TRBJ1-5; D is possibly TRBD1 (5 bases). CDR1 and CDR2 from the germline V gene are SGDLS and YYNGEE. CDR3 length: 13 residues. Trimming left V 6 bases short and J 5 bases short, with 12 bases between. The CDR3 protein is CASTWGSDQPQHF. CDR3 DNA sequence: TGTGCCAGCACTTGGGGGAGCGATCAGCCCCAGCATTTT.

The chain couples TRBV4-1 to TRBJ1-2, with 7 bases matching TRBD1. This CDR3 has 15 amino acids. Germline trimming cut 1 base from V and 3 bases from J; bases unmatched to any gene: 5. CDR1 and CDR2 from the germline V gene are MGHRA and YSYEKL. The CDR3 loop is CASSQAGGKDYGYTF. CDR3 bases: TGCGCCAGCAGCCAAGCAGGGGGGAAGGACTATGGCTACACCTTC.